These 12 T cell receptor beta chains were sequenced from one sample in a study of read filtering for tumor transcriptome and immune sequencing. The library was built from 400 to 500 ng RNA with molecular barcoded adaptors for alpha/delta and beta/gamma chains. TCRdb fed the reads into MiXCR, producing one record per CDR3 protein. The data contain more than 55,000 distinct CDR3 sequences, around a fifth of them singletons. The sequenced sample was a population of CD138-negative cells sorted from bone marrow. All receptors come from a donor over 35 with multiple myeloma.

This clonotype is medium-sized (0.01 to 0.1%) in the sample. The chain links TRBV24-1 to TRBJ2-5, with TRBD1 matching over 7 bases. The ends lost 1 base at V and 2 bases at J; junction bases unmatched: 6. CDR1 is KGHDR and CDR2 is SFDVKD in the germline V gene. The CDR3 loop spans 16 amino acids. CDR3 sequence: CATSDLRTGQQETQYF. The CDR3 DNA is TGTGCCACCAGTGATTTAAGGACAGGACAACAAGAGACCCAGTACTTC.

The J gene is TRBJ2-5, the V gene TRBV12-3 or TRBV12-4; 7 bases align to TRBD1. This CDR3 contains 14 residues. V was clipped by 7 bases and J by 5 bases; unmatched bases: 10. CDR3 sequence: CASTIGGRRETQYF. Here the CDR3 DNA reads TGTGCCAGCACCATAGGGGGCAGGCGGGAGACCCAGTACTTC.

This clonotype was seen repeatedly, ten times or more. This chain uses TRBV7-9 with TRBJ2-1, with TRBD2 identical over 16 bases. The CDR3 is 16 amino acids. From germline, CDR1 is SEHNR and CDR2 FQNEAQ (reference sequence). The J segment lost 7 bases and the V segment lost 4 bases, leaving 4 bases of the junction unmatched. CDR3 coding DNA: TGTGCCAGCAGCTCAGGGACTAGCGGGAGGGAGAATGAGCAGTTCTTC. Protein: CASSSGTSGRENEQFF.

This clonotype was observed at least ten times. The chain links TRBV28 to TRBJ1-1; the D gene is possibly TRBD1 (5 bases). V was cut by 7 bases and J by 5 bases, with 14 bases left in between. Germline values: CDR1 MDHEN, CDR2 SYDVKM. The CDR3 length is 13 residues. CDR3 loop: CASTPLGGTEAFF. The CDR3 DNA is TGTGCCAGCACCCCGCTGGGGGGGACTGAAGCTTTCTTT.

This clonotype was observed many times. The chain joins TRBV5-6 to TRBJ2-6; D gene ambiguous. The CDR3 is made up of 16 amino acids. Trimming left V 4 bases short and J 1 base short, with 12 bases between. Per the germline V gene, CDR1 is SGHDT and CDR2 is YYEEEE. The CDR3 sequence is CASSPLVGSGANVLTF. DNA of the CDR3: TGTGCCAGCAGCCCCCTGGTTGGTTCTGGGGCCAACGTCCTGACTTTC.

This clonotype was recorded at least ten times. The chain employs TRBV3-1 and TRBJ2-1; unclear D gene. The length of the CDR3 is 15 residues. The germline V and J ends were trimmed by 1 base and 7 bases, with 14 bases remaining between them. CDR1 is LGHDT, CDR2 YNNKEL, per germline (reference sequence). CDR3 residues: CASSQVLNLWNEQFF. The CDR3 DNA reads TGTGCCAGCAGCCAAGTGTTAAACCTCTGGAATGAGCAGTTCTTC.

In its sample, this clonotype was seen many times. The CDR3, as DNA: TGCAGCGTGAACCAGGGAGGTATCGACTATGGCTACACCTTC. As protein: CSVNQGGIDYGYTF. This chain joins TRBV29-1 and TRBJ1-2; possibly TRBD1 for D (5 bases). From germline, CDR1 is SQVTM and CDR2 ANQGSEA. The CDR3 loop spans 14 amino acids. Between the trimmed V and J ends, which lost 6 bases and 3 bases, there was a span of 17 bases.

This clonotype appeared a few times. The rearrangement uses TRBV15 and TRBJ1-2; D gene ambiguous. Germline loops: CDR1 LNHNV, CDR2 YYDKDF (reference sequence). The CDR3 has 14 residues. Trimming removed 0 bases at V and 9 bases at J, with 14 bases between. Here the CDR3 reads CATSRDQRSASYTF. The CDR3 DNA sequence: TGTGCCACCAGCAGAGATCAAAGGTCGGCGAGCTACACCTTC.

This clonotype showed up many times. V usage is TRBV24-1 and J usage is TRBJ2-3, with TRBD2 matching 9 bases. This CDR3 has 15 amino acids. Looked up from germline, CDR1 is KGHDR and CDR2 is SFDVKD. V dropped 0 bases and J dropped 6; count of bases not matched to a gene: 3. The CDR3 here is CATSDLSLAGDTQYF. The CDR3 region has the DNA TGTGCCACCAGTGATTTGAGCCTAGCGGGGGATACGCAGTATTTT.

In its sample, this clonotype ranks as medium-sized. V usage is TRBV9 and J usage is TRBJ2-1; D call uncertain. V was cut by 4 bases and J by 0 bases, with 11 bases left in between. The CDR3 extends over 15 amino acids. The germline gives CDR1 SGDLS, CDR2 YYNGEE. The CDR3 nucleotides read TGTGCCAGCAGCCAAACCCATCGCTCCTACAATGAGCAGTTCTTC. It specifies CASSQTHRSYNEQFF.

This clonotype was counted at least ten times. The CDR3 DNA follows: TGTGCCACCAGCACAAGACTGGAGGAGACCCAGTACTTC. This translates into CATSTRLEETQYF. The chain is built from TRBV15 and TRBJ2-5; D uncertain. CDR1 LNHNV and CDR2 YYDKDF come from the germline V gene (reference sequence). Trimming cost V 4 bases and J 5 bases, with 11 bases left between them. This CDR3 has 13 residues.

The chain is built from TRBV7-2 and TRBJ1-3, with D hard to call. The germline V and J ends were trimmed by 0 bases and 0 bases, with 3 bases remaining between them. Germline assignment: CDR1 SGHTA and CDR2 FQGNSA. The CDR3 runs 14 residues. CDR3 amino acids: CASSLAGSGNTIYF. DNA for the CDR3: TGTGCCAGCAGCTTAGCAGGCTCTGGAAACACCATATATTTT. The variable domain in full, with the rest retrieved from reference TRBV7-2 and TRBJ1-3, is GAGVSQSPSNKVTEKGKDVELRCDPISGHTALYWYRQSLGQGLEFLIYFQGNSAPDKSGLPSDRFSAERTGGSVSTLTIQRTQQEDSAVYLCASSLAGSGNTIYFGEGSWLTVV.